Shown below are 9 T cell receptor beta chains from a single sample sequenced in a study of blood T cell repertoires in COVID-19. This table comes from immunoSEQ multiplex PCR, and its TCRdb copy is limited to in-frame clones, with some not included. The top ten clones hold about 6.5% of a sample with some 100,000 clones, 70% to 90% of them seen once. Sequences were obtained from peripheral blood. These receptors were collected from an older woman with acute or convalescent COVID-19.

The genes are TRBV28 and TRBJ2-1; the D gene is possibly TRBD1 (6 bases). Germline lookup yields CDR1 MDHEN and CDR2 SYDVKM. The CDR3 sequence is 15 residues long. Trimming took off 5 bases at V and 6 bases at J, with 17 bases between the two ends. The CDR3 spells CASSTPRGIGNEQFF. In DNA, the CDR3 is TGTGCCAGCAGTACGCCAAGGGGGATCGGCAATGAGCAGTTCTTC.

The chain links TRBV10-3 to TRBJ1-1; no clear D. The ends were cut back, 3 bases at V and 1 base at J, with 9 bases in the middle. There are 14 residues in the CDR3. Per germline, CDR1 ENHRY and CDR2 SYGVKD. The CDR3 region is CAISDSGKNTEAFF. CDR3 nucleotides: TGTGCCATCAGTGATTCGGGGAAGAACACTGAAGCTTTCTTT.

The chain links TRBV6-6 to TRBJ2-5; perhaps TRBD2 as D (6 bases). V lost 5 bases, J lost 5 bases, and 18 bases lay in between. Germline lookup yields CDR1 MNHNY and CDR2 SVGAGI (reference sequence). The CDR3 consists of 15 residues. CDR3 protein: CASSGGTRGGETQYF. The CDR3 DNA follows: TGTGCCAGCAGTGGAGGGACGCGGGGTGGGGAGACCCAGTACTTC.

The rearrangement links TRBV6-5 to TRBJ2-2; 8 bases match TRBD1. CDR3 length equals 16 residues. Germline lookup yields CDR1 MNHEY and CDR2 SVGAGI. The ends lost 4 bases at V and 4 bases at J; junction bases unmatched: 8. The CDR3 nucleotides read TGTGCCAGCAGTTCCTGGACAGGGACGGCCACCGGGGAGCTGTTTTTT. Its translation: CASSSWTGTATGELFF.

The chain joins TRBV6-1 to TRBJ2-3; D might be TRBD1 (6 bases). Germline V CDR1 and CDR2: MNHNS, SASEGT. Trimming shortened V by 2 bases and J by 0 bases, and 12 bases separated the two germline ends. The CDR3 is 16 amino acids. The CDR3 DNA sequence: TGTGCCAGCAGTGAATCCCCAGGGGTTAGCACAGATACGCAGTATTTT. It encodes CASSESPGVSTDTQYF.

The rearrangement joins TRBV27 to TRBJ1-1; the D is unclear. The length of the CDR3 is 13 residues. The V gene's germline CDR1 is MNHEY and CDR2 SMNVEV (reference sequence). Trimming pared 7 bases from V and 2 bases from J, leaving 11 bases between. The CDR3 reads CASIGLLNTEAFF. The CDR3 nucleotides are TGTGCCAGCATTGGGCTTCTAAACACTGAAGCTTTCTTT.

The V and J genes are TRBV30 and TRBJ2-5, with TRBD1 matching 7 bases. Trimming cost V 2 bases and J 2 bases; bases outside gene matches: 5. Germline V CDR1 and CDR2: GTSNPN, SVGIG (reference sequence). CDR3 size: 14 residues. CDR3 in DNA: TGTGCCTGGAGTCCCTCGACAGGGCAAGAGACCCAGTACTTC. As protein: CAWSPSTGQETQYF. Combining the CDR3 with reference TRBV30 and TRBJ2-5 gives the whole variable domain SQTIHQWPATLVQPVGSPLSLECTVEGTSNPNLYWYRQAAGRGLQLLFYSVGIGQISSEVPQNLSASRPQDRQFILSSKKLLLSDSGFYLCAWSPSTGQETQYFGPGTRLLVL.

The chain links TRBV6-6 to TRBJ1-4; D gene uncertain. There are 15 residues in the CDR3. V lost 2 bases and J lost 5, with 12 bases in between. The germline gives CDR1 MNHNY, CDR2 SVGAGI (reference sequence). The CDR3 DNA is TGTGCCAGCAGTTACGAGGGAAGACTAAATGAAAAACTGTTTTTT. Its protein product is CASSYEGRLNEKLFF.

This rearrangement joins TRBV19 to TRBJ2-2, with TRBD1 as a possible D gene (5 bases). Trimming stripped 6 bases from V and 1 base from J, with 12 bases between. This CDR3 has 15 residues. From germline, CDR1 is LNHDA and CDR2 SQIVND (reference sequence). The CDR3 reads CASRGPTGNTGELFF. The CDR3 region has the DNA TGTGCCAGTAGAGGCCCTACAGGGAACACCGGGGAGCTGTTTTTT.